The 25 T cell receptor beta chains below all came from one sample that was sequenced in a study of CD8+ T cells in alopecia areata. Investigators isolated RNA and reverse transcribed it into cDNA to act as the sequencing template. Produced via immunoSEQ multiplex PCR; TCRdb's table is partial and in-frame only. The top ten hold 0.85% to 1.3% of the sample, which has around 190,000 clones, roughly 66% seen once. Treatment meaning: oral pan-JAK inhibitor, 5-10 mg twice daily. Sequences were derived from CD4+ T cells sorted from blood, sampled at week 24, from a patient treated with tofacitinib. The receptor source for this set is a human donor with alopecia areata.

The chain couples TRBV29-1 to TRBJ2-7, with 7 bases aligning to TRBD2. With V trimmed by 8 bases and J by 2 bases, 9 bases remained unmatched. The CDR3 sequence is 13 residues long. CDR1 SQVTM and CDR2 ANQGSEA come from the germline V gene. The CDR3 DNA sequence: TGCAGCATAAGGGGACTAACACCCTACGAGCAGTACTTC. Its protein is CSIRGLTPYEQYF.

This clone was observed many times. The chain is built from TRBV30 and TRBJ1-4, with D unclear. Germline V lookup: CDR1 GTSNPN, CDR2 SVGIG (reference sequence). The CDR3 is made up of 12 amino acids. Trimming cost V 1 base and J 8 bases, with 8 bases left between them. CDR3 DNA sequence: TGTGCCTGGAGTGGAAGAAACGAAAAACTGTTTTTT. This gives the protein CAWSGRNEKLFF.

V usage is TRBV30 and J usage is TRBJ1-6; D unresolved. The V gene's germline CDR1 is GTSNPN and CDR2 SVGIG (reference sequence). The CDR3 runs to 13 residues. The V end lost 4 bases, the J end lost 9 bases, and 13 bases lay between the germline ends. The CDR3 DNA follows: TGTGCCTGGAAACATAGGTGGCCTTCACCCCTCCACTTT. Translation: CAWKHRWPSPLHF.

This clone was observed a few times. The chain has TRBV30 and TRBJ1-6; TRBD1 might be the D (6 bases). The CDR3 is 16 amino acids. Germline values: CDR1 GTSNPN, CDR2 SVGIG (reference sequence). Trimming left V 0 bases short and J 9 bases short, with 18 bases between. The CDR3 spells CAWSVRSRGEGSPLHF. For the CDR3, the DNA is TGTGCCTGGAGTGTACGGTCCAGGGGTGAGGGTTCACCCCTCCACTTT.

The chain joins TRBV7-2 to TRBJ1-5; D gene ambiguous. The V end was cut by 0 bases, the J end by 3 bases, with 9 bases between. Germline V lookup: CDR1 SGHTA, CDR2 FQGNSA. The CDR3 is 15 residues long. The CDR3, as DNA: TGTGCCAGCAGCTTAGCTATGGCAGTCAATCAGCCCCAGCATTTT. Translated, it gives CASSLAMAVNQPQHF. The full variable domain, rest sourced from reference TRBV7-2 and TRBJ1-5, is GAGVSQSPSNKVTEKGKDVELRCDPISGHTALYWYRQSLGQGLEFLIYFQGNSAPDKSGLPSDRFSAERTGGSVSTLTIQRTQQEDSAVYLCASSLAMAVNQPQHFGDGTRLSIL.

In this sample, this clone turned up a few times. The rearrangement joins TRBV7-6 to TRBJ1-5; D is possibly TRBD1 (5 bases). Germline loops: CDR1 SGHVS, CDR2 FNYEAQ. Between the trimmed V and J ends, which lost 4 bases and 10 bases, there was a span of 20 bases. The CDR3 covers 15 residues. This chain's CDR3 is CASSSGNQGVGPQHF. The CDR3 region has the DNA TGTGCCAGCAGCTCCGGTAACCAGGGAGTAGGTCCCCAGCATTTT.

The chain links TRBV7-8 to TRBJ2-3, with TRBD1 as a possible D gene (5 bases). The germline CDR1 and CDR2 sequences are SGHVS and FQNEAQ. The CDR3 covers 10 residues. V was trimmed by 5 bases and J by 11 bases, leaving 8 bases between them. CDR3 nucleotides: TGTGCCAGCAGCCCAGGGATGCAGTATTTT. Residues: CASSPGMQYF.

V is TRBV7-2 and J is TRBJ2-1; 9 bases are a match to TRBD1. Unmatched junction bases numbered 16, after V lost 6 bases and J lost 16 bases. Per germline, CDR1 SGHTA and CDR2 FQGNSA. The CDR3 has 14 amino acids. DNA for the CDR3: TGTGCCAGCAGTTTAAATCTCCGACAGGGGGTCAGATTCTTC. Translated, it gives CASSLNLRQGVRFF.

The V and J genes are TRBV2 and TRBJ2-5; D call uncertain. V was pared by 3 bases and J by 2 bases, with 7 bases between. Germline assignment: CDR1 SNHLY and CDR2 FYNNEI. This CDR3 region has 13 residues. In DNA form, the CDR3 reads TGTGCCAGCAGTGAGGGCTCTCAAGAGACCCAGTACTTC. It specifies CASSEGSQETQYF.

J is TRBJ1-2 and V is TRBV6-5, with 7 nucleotides matching TRBD1. Germline CDR1 MNHEY, CDR2 SVGAGI. This CDR3 is built from 12 residues. Losses at the gene ends were 2 bases for V and 7 bases for J; bases not matched to a gene: 1. CDR3 amino acids: CASSYDRAGYTF. The CDR3 nucleotides read TGTGCCAGCAGTTACGACAGGGCTGGCTACACCTTC.

This chain uses TRBV30 with TRBJ1-1, with TRBD1 identical over 7 bases. Germline values: CDR1 GTSNPN, CDR2 SVGIG (reference sequence). Trimming removed 0 bases from V and 4 bases from J; junction bases left unmatched: 2. The CDR3 consists of 13 residues. This CDR3 is CAWSVEGATEAFF. For the CDR3, the DNA is TGTGCCTGGAGTGTCGAGGGGGCCACTGAAGCTTTCTTT.

The chain uses TRBV29-1 and TRBJ2-7; D remains ambiguous. Germline assignment: CDR1 SQVTM and CDR2 ANQGSEA. The CDR3 runs to 11 residues. V was shortened by 5 bases and J by 5 bases, with 10 bases between the two germline ends. CDR3 sequence: CSVRDLNEQYF. As DNA, the CDR3 is TGCAGCGTTAGAGACCTCAACGAGCAGTACTTC.

This chain joins TRBV14 and TRBJ1-1; 7 nucleotides line up with TRBD1. Germline assignment: CDR1 SGHDN and CDR2 FVKESK. This CDR3 has 15 residues. The V segment lost 4 bases and the J segment 4 bases; nucleotides outside the gene matches: 9. The CDR3 here is CASSLRQGRTTEAFF. Written as DNA, the CDR3 is TGTGCCAGCAGCCTCCGACAGGGTCGGACCACTGAAGCTTTCTTT. The complete variable domain, with remaining parts taken from reference TRBV14 and TRBJ1-1, reads EAGVTQFPSHSVIEKGQTVTLRCDPISGHDNLYWYRRVMGKEIKFLLHFVKESKQDESGMPNNRFLAERTGGTYSTLKVQPAELEDSGVYFCASSLRQGRTTEAFFGQGTRLTVV.

The chain employs TRBV14 and TRBJ2-2; no clear D. This CDR3 contains 14 residues. Trimming took off 4 bases at V and 5 bases at J, with 11 bases between the two ends. The germline CDR1 and CDR2 sequences are SGHDN and FVKESK. The CDR3 DNA follows: TGTGCCAGCAGCCCATTAGACCAGACCGGGGAGCTGTTTTTT. Translated: CASSPLDQTGELFF. Looking up the rest from reference TRBV14 and TRBJ2-2 gives the full variable domain: EAGVTQFPSHSVIEKGQTVTLRCDPISGHDNLYWYRRVMGKEIKFLLHFVKESKQDESGMPNNRFLAERTGGTYSTLKVQPAELEDSGVYFCASSPLDQTGELFFGEGSRLTVL.

This clone was seen more than once but under ten times. V and J are TRBV19 and TRBJ1-2; D is possibly TRBD1 (6 bases). The ends were cut back, 3 bases at V and 7 bases at J, with 18 bases in the middle. Germline loops: CDR1 LNHDA, CDR2 SQIVND (reference sequence). This CDR3 comprises 15 residues. As DNA, the CDR3 is TGTGCCAGTAGTATGGGGTCCACAGGGTGGCGTGGCTACACCTTC. Its protein is CASSMGSTGWRGYTF.

The sample holds a few counts of this clone. The chain is built from TRBV7-9 and TRBJ2-3, with a possible D match to TRBD2 (6 bases). V gave up 7 bases and J gave up 6 bases, with 23 bases separating them. Germline V gene lookup returns CDR1 SEHNR and CDR2 FQNEAQ (reference sequence). The CDR3 is made up of 16 amino acids. The chain's CDR3 is CASTPFTPGAGDTQYF. The CDR3, as DNA: TGTGCCAGCACCCCCTTCACGCCTGGGGCGGGGGATACGCAGTATTTT.

V is TRBV10-3 and J is TRBJ2-3, with no clear D. This CDR3 spans 12 amino acids. The V end lost 6 bases, the J end lost 6 bases, and 10 bases lay between the germline ends. The germline gives CDR1 ENHRY, CDR2 SYGVKD. DNA for the CDR3: TGTGCCATCAGCGGAATGGAGGATACGCAGTATTTT. Its protein is CAISGMEDTQYF.

For this clone: Other DNA sequences of this sample code for an identical CDR3. The chain combines TRBV29-1 with TRBJ1-5, with D possibly matching TRBD1 (5 bases). V lost 6 bases and J 4 bases, leaving 10 bases between the germline ends. Germline loops: CDR1 SQVTM, CDR2 ANQGSEA. This CDR3 has 12 residues. CDR3 sequence: CSVRDFNQPQHF. In nucleotides, the CDR3 is TGCAGCGTCCGGGACTTTAATCAGCCCCAGCATTTT.

V and J are TRBV27 and TRBJ1-2, with D uncertain. CDR1 and CDR2 (germline): MNHEY, SMNVEV (reference sequence). V lost 5 bases and J lost 0, with 13 bases in between. This CDR3 is built from 15 residues. The DNA for the CDR3 is TGTGCCAGCAGTCCCCTCTTGTCGCCTAACTATGGCTACACCTTC. It yields the protein CASSPLLSPNYGYTF.

The chain is built from TRBV10-3 and TRBJ1-2; D is perhaps TRBD1 (6 bases). The length of the CDR3 is 14 residues. Per the germline V gene, CDR1 is ENHRY and CDR2 is SYGVKD. V gave up 0 bases and J gave up 7 bases, with 12 bases separating them. The CDR3 nucleotides are TGTGCCATCAGTGAGTCCGCCAGGGGAACTGGCTACACCTTC. Its translation is CAISESARGTGYTF.

This CDR3 is CASSKTSGGVTNSPLHF. The DNA for the CDR3 is TGTGCCAGCAGTAAGACCTCAGGAGGGGTGACAAATTCACCCCTCCACTTT. The chain is built from TRBV2 and TRBJ1-6, with TRBD1 as a possible D gene (5 bases). The CDR3 length is 17 residues. V lost 5 bases and J lost 7, with 21 bases in between. Germline V gene sequence: CDR1 SNHLY, CDR2 FYNNEI.

The chain recombines TRBV5-1 with TRBJ2-4; D gene ambiguous. V was trimmed by 0 bases and J by 3 bases, leaving 10 bases between them. CDR1 and CDR2 from the germline V gene are SGHRS and YFSETQ. This CDR3 spans 15 amino acids. CDR3 region: CASSLVGGDKNIQYF. In DNA form, the CDR3 reads TGCGCCAGCAGCTTGGTAGGTGGTGACAAAAACATTCAGTACTTC.

The chain uses TRBV29-1 and TRBJ1-1; 7 bases map to TRBD1. Trimming removed 2 bases from V and 3 bases from J; junction bases left unmatched: 3. The CDR3 consists of 13 residues. Germline V gene data show CDR1 as SQVTM and CDR2 as ANQGSEA. CDR3 sequence reads: CSVEIDRDTEAFF. The CDR3 coding sequence is TGCAGCGTTGAAATCGACAGGGACACTGAAGCTTTCTTT.

CDR3 nucleotide sequence: TGTGCCAGTAGTATGAGAGATGAAGCTTTCTTT. Translating gives CASSMRDEAFF. The rearrangement joins TRBV19 to TRBJ1-1, with D unclear. Germline V gene sequence: CDR1 LNHDA, CDR2 SQIVND (reference sequence). V lost 3 bases to trimming and J lost 7 bases, with 6 bases between them. This CDR3 has 11 amino acids.

V is TRBV19 and J is TRBJ1-6, with 10 bases identical to TRBD1. The germline V gene encodes CDR1 LNHDA and CDR2 SQIVND (reference sequence). CDR3 length: 15 amino acids. The ends lost 7 bases at V and 7 bases at J; junction bases unmatched: 7. The DNA of the CDR3 is TGTGCCAGTAATACTCCGGGACAGGGGAATTCACCCCTCCACTTT. Amino acids: CASNTPGQGNSPLHF.